The entry below describes one T cell receptor (beta chain). The data stem from a study of T cell changes during pregnancy in multiple sclerosis. V lost 6 bases and J 1 base, leaving 15 bases between the germline ends. The CDR3 is made up of 15 amino acids. CDR1 and CDR2 (germline): MDHEN, SYDVKM. The repertoire was sequenced with immunoSEQ multiplex PCR; TCRdb's copy has only in-frame clones and lacks some. The sample has tens of thousands of clones; about nine tenths are singletons. This clonotype was obtained from a female donor in good health, enrolled as a control in a pregnancy study. J is TRBJ1-2 and V is TRBV28, with D possibly TRBD1 on 5 matching bases. Specimen: peripheral blood, collected in the third trimester of pregnancy. The CDR3 reads CASRSPGLLNYGYTF. In DNA form, the CDR3 reads TGTGCCAGCAGATCGCCGGGACTCCTTAACTATGGCTACACCTTC.